Presented here are 31 T cell receptor beta chains from one specimen sequenced in a study of PD-1 blockade in mismatch repair-deficient tumors. Here immunoSEQ multiplex PCR was the method, and the copy in TCRdb shows in-frame clones only, minus some. The sample has about 51,000 clones; over 75% are singletons. The sample here was peripheral blood, taken roughly 21 weeks after starting pembrolizumab. The receptor source for this set is an adult with mismatch repair-deficient cancer.

The chain combines TRBV25-1 with TRBJ1-2, with D perhaps TRBD1 (5 bases). Trimming took 9 bases from V and 4 from J, leaving 24 bases between them. The CDR3 totals 16 residues. Germline lookup yields CDR1 MGHDK and CDR2 SYGVNS. Written as DNA, the CDR3 is TGTGCCAGTACCACCGACAGCCCTGTCGGGGGCTATGGCTACACCTTC. Amino acids: CASTTDSPVGGYGYTF.

This clone is termed medium-sized. The chain combines TRBV14 with TRBJ2-7; possibly TRBD1 for D (6 bases). The CDR3 has 14 amino acids. V was shortened by 4 bases and J by 4 bases, with 14 bases between the two germline ends. Germline loops: CDR1 SGHDN, CDR2 FVKESK. CDR3 DNA: TGTGCCAGCAGCCTATTCCGGGACACTTACGAGCAGTACTTC. Protein sequence: CASSLFRDTYEQYF.

This clone was recorded a few times. This chain joins TRBV18 and TRBJ1-5; D not resolved. From germline, CDR1 is KGHSH and CDR2 LQKENI. The V gene lost 3 bases and the J gene lost 1 base, with 4 bases spanning the gap. This CDR3 is built from 13 residues. In nucleotides, the CDR3 is TGTGCCAGCTCACCTGGGAGCAATCAGCCCCAGCATTTT. Translating gives CASSPGSNQPQHF.

This sequence joins TRBV6-1 and TRBJ2-2; D remains ambiguous. The CDR3 is made up of 14 amino acids. Looked up from germline, CDR1 is MNHNS and CDR2 is SASEGT. Trimming removed 3 bases at V and 7 bases at J, with 12 bases between. In nucleotides, the CDR3 is TGTGCCAGCAGTGAGGTTAACCTTAGCGGGGAGCTGTTTTTT. This sequence encodes CASSEVNLSGELFF.

The chain links TRBV30 to TRBJ1-1, with D possibly TRBD1 on 5 matching bases. CDR1 GTSNPN and CDR2 SVGIG come from the germline V gene (reference sequence). V lost 0 bases to trimming and J lost 4 bases, with 15 bases between them. This CDR3 spans 15 amino acids. The CDR3, as DNA: TGTGCCTGGAGTGTTTCGGGGACGGTCGGCACTGAAGCTTTCTTT. It yields the protein CAWSVSGTVGTEAFF.

The chain is built from TRBV30 and TRBJ1-4; tentatively, D is TRBD1 (6 bases). Germline loops: CDR1 GTSNPN, CDR2 SVGIG (reference sequence). Deletions cut 5 bases from V and 7 bases from J, with 17 bases between. The CDR3 runs 14 residues. The CDR3 DNA reads TGTGCCTGGGGGAACAGGGCAAGTGGTGAAAAACTGTTTTTT. This gives the protein CAWGNRASGEKLFF.

This clone has only a few counts. The sample has other DNA sequences that encode this CDR3 too. This chain links TRBV19 with TRBJ2-3; TRBD2 aligns across 10 bases. The CDR3 is made up of 15 amino acids. From germline, CDR1 is LNHDA and CDR2 SQIVND (reference sequence). The junction had 8 bases not matched to a gene; V was cut back by 6 bases and J by 5 bases. The CDR3 here is CASRGASGRRDTQYF. CDR3 DNA sequence: TGTGCCAGTAGAGGAGCTAGCGGGAGAAGAGATACGCAGTATTTT. Full variable domain (outside the CDR3, taken from reference TRBV19 and TRBJ2-3): DGGITQSPKYLFRKEGQNVTLSCEQNLNHDAMYWYRQDPGQGLRLIYYSQIVNDFQKGDIAEGYSVSREKKESFPLTVTSAQKNPTAFYLCASRGASGRRDTQYFGPGTRLTVL.

The chain has TRBV13 and TRBJ2-3, with 10 bases identical to TRBD2. V dropped 5 bases and J dropped 7; count of bases not matched to a gene: 12. The germline V gene encodes CDR1 PRHDT and CDR2 FYEKMQ (reference sequence). The CDR3 extends over 16 amino acids. CDR3 amino acids: CASSPREREGTYTQYF. The DNA of the CDR3 is TGTGCCAGCAGCCCTAGGGAGCGGGAGGGAACGTATACGCAGTATTTT. The complete variable domain, with remaining parts taken from reference TRBV13 and TRBJ2-3, reads AAGVIQSPRHLIKEKRETATLKCYPIPRHDTVYWYQQGPGQDPQFLISFYEKMQSDKGSIPDRFSAQQFSDYHSELNMSSLELGDSALYFCASSPREREGTYTQYFGPGTRLTVL.

This sequence joins TRBV7-3 and TRBJ1-1; 8 positions agree with TRBD1. Germline CDR1 and CDR2: SGHTA and FQGTGA. Germline trimming cut 5 bases from V and 5 bases from J; bases unmatched to any gene: 7. This CDR3 region has 14 residues. The CDR3 nucleotides are TGTGCCAGCAGCCGAAATACAGGGGGAACTGAAGCTTTCTTT. Its protein product is CASSRNTGGTEAFF.

The rearrangement uses TRBV10-3 and TRBJ2-5, with 7 bases fitting TRBD1. In germline, CDR1 is ENHRY, CDR2 SYGVKD. CDR3 length equals 15 residues. J gave up 1 base and V 3 bases, and 5 bases lay outside the gene matches. The CDR3 coding sequence is TGTGCCATCAGTGAACAACAGGGGACCCAAGAGACCCAGTACTTC. Its translation is CAISEQQGTQETQYF.

Only a few counts were recorded for this clone. The chain couples TRBV19 to TRBJ1-1; no clear D. CDR1 and CDR2 from the germline V gene are LNHDA and SQIVND (reference sequence). V lost 10 bases to trimming and J lost 1 base, with 16 bases between them. CDR3 length equals 14 residues. Here the CDR3 reads CATSTGRWNTEAFF. The CDR3, as DNA: TGTGCCACTTCCACCGGACGTTGGAACACTGAAGCTTTCTTT.

This clone was observed a handful of times. The chain recombines TRBV11-3 with TRBJ2-7, with 12 bases that match TRBD1. The junction had 5 bases not matched to a gene; V was cut back by 5 bases and J by 6 bases. Per the germline V gene, CDR1 is SGHNT and CDR2 is YENEEA. The CDR3 extends over 14 amino acids. The CDR3 protein is CASSLRDRGREQYF. Here the CDR3 DNA reads TGTGCCAGCAGCCTGAGGGACAGGGGGCGCGAGCAGTACTTC.

The chain is built from TRBV7-8 and TRBJ1-1, with 8 bases identical to TRBD1. The junction had 11 bases not matched to a gene; V was cut back by 5 bases and J by 0 bases. Germline assignment: CDR1 SGHVS and CDR2 FQNEAQ. The CDR3 sequence is 17 residues long. CDR3 amino acids: CASSPYVETGVNTEAFF. The CDR3 DNA reads TGTGCCAGCAGCCCCTATGTTGAGACAGGGGTGAACACTGAAGCTTTCTTT.

The V gene is TRBV7-8, the J gene TRBJ2-2; 7 nucleotides agree with TRBD2. The CDR3 loop spans 16 amino acids. Germline V gene sequence: CDR1 SGHVS, CDR2 FQNEAQ. J gave up 4 bases and V 1 base, and 6 bases lay outside the gene matches. CDR3 DNA sequence: TGTGCCAGCAGCTTAGACGCGGGAGTGTTCACCGGGGAGCTGTTTTTT. It translates to CASSLDAGVFTGELFF.

The rearrangement joins TRBV7-8 to TRBJ2-1, with D perhaps matching TRBD1 or TRBD2 (5 bases each). CDR3 length equals 13 residues. Germline CDR1 SGHVS, CDR2 FQNEAQ. Trimming cost V 2 bases and J 9 bases, with 11 bases left between them. CDR3 in amino acids: CASSLRDRLEQFF. The CDR3 DNA reads as TGTGCCAGCAGCTTAAGGGACCGACTTGAGCAGTTCTTC.

The chain joins TRBV7-3 to TRBJ2-1; D might be TRBD1 or TRBD2, each matching 5 bases. V lost 6 bases to trimming and J lost 9 bases, with 9 bases between them. CDR1 and CDR2 from the germline V gene are SGHTA and FQGTGA. The CDR3 has 11 residues. Here the CDR3 DNA reads TGTGCCAGCAGAGACGGGACTGAGCAGTTCTTC. Translated: CASRDGTEQFF.

The V gene is TRBV30, the J gene TRBJ2-2, with a possible D match to TRBD2 (6 bases). This CDR3 is built from 15 residues. Germline V gives CDR1 GTSNPN, CDR2 SVGIG (reference sequence). Trimming shortened V by 4 bases and J by 8 bases, and 20 bases separated the two germline ends. The CDR3 here is CAWNLRQRGRGELFF. Here the CDR3 DNA reads TGTGCCTGGAACTTACGACAACGGGGGAGGGGGGAGCTGTTTTTT.

The chain recombines TRBV5-5 with TRBJ1-5; no clear D gene. The V end lost 3 bases, the J end lost 3 bases, and 7 bases lay between the germline ends. This CDR3 has 13 residues. CDR1 and CDR2 from the germline V gene are SGHKS and YYEKEE (reference sequence). For the CDR3, the DNA is TGTGCCAGCAGCTCCAACTTCAATCAGCCCCAGCATTTT. Protein product: CASSSNFNQPQHF.

The J gene is TRBJ2-3, the V gene TRBV7-8, with 8 bases matching TRBD2. V lost 6 bases to trimming and J lost 2 bases; unmatched junction nucleotides: 7. The germline CDR1 and CDR2 sequences are SGHVS and FQNEAQ. This CDR3 is 15 amino acids long. The CDR3 coding sequence is TGTGCCAGCAGGCTATTAGCGGGACCCACAGATACGCAGTATTTT. This encodes CASRLLAGPTDTQYF. The full variable domain, rest sourced from reference TRBV7-8 and TRBJ2-3, is GAGVSQSPRYKVAKRGQDVALRCDPISGHVSLFWYQQALGQGPEFLTYFQNEAQLDKSGLPSDRFFAERPEGSVSTLKIQRTQQEDSAVYLCASRLLAGPTDTQYFGPGTRLTVL.

V is TRBV7-6 and J is TRBJ2-6; D gene ambiguous. The V gene lost 2 bases and the J gene lost 0 bases, with 8 bases spanning the gap. The CDR3 runs 16 residues. Germline CDR1 SGHVS, CDR2 FNYEAQ. The CDR3 DNA sequence: TGTGCCAGCAGCTTAACAGCCAACTCTGGGGCCAACGTCCTGACTTTC. This gives the protein CASSLTANSGANVLTF.

The chain couples TRBV10-2 to TRBJ1-2; D ambiguous. The CDR3 spans 13 residues. The germline gives CDR1 WSHSY, CDR2 SAAADI. Trimming left V 6 bases short and J 7 bases short, with 15 bases between. DNA for the CDR3: TGCGCCAGCAGCCCTCTGACATCTGGTGGCTACACCTTC. It encodes CASSPLTSGGYTF.

The rearrangement links TRBV19 to TRBJ2-3; the match to TRBD1 covers 7 bases. Unmatched junction bases numbered 7, after V lost 4 bases and J lost 3 bases. Per germline, CDR1 LNHDA and CDR2 SQIVND (reference sequence). The CDR3 totals 15 residues. CDR3 in DNA: TGTGCCAGTAGTACGACCCGGGACAGAACAGATACGCAGTATTTT. Amino acids: CASSTTRDRTDTQYF. The whole variable domain, remainder taken from reference TRBV19 and TRBJ2-3, is DGGITQSPKYLFRKEGQNVTLSCEQNLNHDAMYWYRQDPGQGLRLIYYSQIVNDFQKGDIAEGYSVSREKKESFPLTVTSAQKNPTAFYLCASSTTRDRTDTQYFGPGTRLTVL.

The chain uses TRBV4-1 and TRBJ2-7; 9 nucleotides match TRBD2. The CDR3 contains 15 residues. Germline V gene data show CDR1 as MGHRA and CDR2 as YSYEKL. V lost 1 base, J lost 2 bases, and 3 bases stayed unmatched. As DNA, the CDR3 is TGCGCCAGCAGCCAAGTTCCTAGCGGGACCTACGAGCAGTACTTC. Translating gives CASSQVPSGTYEQYF.

CDR3 nucleotides: TGTGCCAGCTCATCGTCCGGCGACGAGCAGTACTTC. Amino acids: CASSSSGDEQYF. This sequence joins TRBV18 and TRBJ2-7; D is ambiguous. V lost 5 bases to trimming and J lost 5 bases, with 10 bases between them. Germline V gene data show CDR1 as KGHSH and CDR2 as LQKENI. The CDR3 has 12 residues.

This clone was observed once. The chain uses TRBV14 and TRBJ2-7, with a possible D match to TRBD1 (6 bases). The V gene lost 2 bases and the J gene lost 4 bases, with 9 bases spanning the gap. The CDR3 contains 13 residues. CDR1 SGHDN and CDR2 FVKESK come from the germline V gene. CDR3 region: CASSQQQGYEQYF. The CDR3 region has the DNA TGTGCCAGCAGCCAACAACAGGGTTACGAGCAGTACTTC. The full variable domain, its missing parts supplied by reference TRBV14 and TRBJ2-7, is EAGVTQFPSHSVIEKGQTVTLRCDPISGHDNLYWYRRVMGKEIKFLLHFVKESKQDESGMPNNRFLAERTGGTYSTLKVQPAELEDSGVYFCASSQQQGYEQYFGPGTRLTVT.

The chain couples TRBV27 to TRBJ1-5, with 7 bases aligning to TRBD1. The J segment lost 5 bases and the V segment lost 5 bases, leaving 6 bases of the junction unmatched. From germline, CDR1 is MNHEY and CDR2 SMNVEV (reference sequence). CDR3 size: 14 residues. In DNA, the CDR3 is TGTGCCAGCAGTAGAGCCACAGGGGATCAGCCCCAGCATTTT. It is translated as CASSRATGDQPQHF.

The rearrangement joins TRBV5-1 to TRBJ2-2; no clear D. The CDR3 is 14 amino acids. The V gene lost 0 bases and the J gene lost 6 bases, with 9 bases spanning the gap. From germline, CDR1 is SGHRS and CDR2 YFSETQ. CDR3 sequence: CASSLVQDSGELFF. For the CDR3, the DNA is TGCGCCAGCAGCTTGGTGCAGGATTCCGGGGAGCTGTTTTTT.

The V call is TRBV7-3, the J call TRBJ2-2; TRBD1 aligns across 11 bases. V was clipped by 2 bases and J by 5 bases; unmatched bases: 4. Looked up from germline, CDR1 is SGHTA and CDR2 is FQGTGA. The CDR3 extends over 16 amino acids. The chain's CDR3 is CASSLLGTGGTGELFF. DNA of the CDR3: TGTGCCAGCAGCTTATTAGGGACAGGGGGTACCGGGGAGCTGTTTTTT.

This clone was seen a single time. The chain employs TRBV6-1 and TRBJ1-2; 9 nucleotides match TRBD1. Germline trimming cut 5 bases from V and 5 bases from J; bases unmatched to any gene: 9. The germline V gene encodes CDR1 MNHNS and CDR2 SASEGT. The CDR3 contains 15 residues. The CDR3 sequence is CASSSNLGQGYGYTF. CDR3 bases: TGTGCCAGCAGTTCTAACCTGGGACAGGGTTATGGCTACACCTTC.

The chain is built from TRBV7-8 and TRBJ2-1; D possibly corresponds to TRBD2 (6 bases). Germline V gives CDR1 SGHVS, CDR2 FQNEAQ. The CDR3 loop spans 15 amino acids. Trimming pared 3 bases from V and 9 bases from J, leaving 18 bases between. Written as DNA, the CDR3 is TGTGCCAGCAGCTTGGGACTTTCTCTCGACACTGAGCAGTTCTTC. Its translation is CASSLGLSLDTEQFF.

This chain joins TRBV18 and TRBJ2-7; D remains ambiguous. V lost 0 bases, J lost 5 bases, and 17 bases lay in between. CDR1 KGHSH and CDR2 LQKENI come from the germline V gene. The CDR3 sequence is 16 residues long. The CDR3 region has the DNA TGTGCCAGCTCACCACCGGGTACCTCCATTCGGCACGAGCAGTACTTC. Translated: CASSPPGTSIRHEQYF.